Here is one TCR beta chain with its context. The antigen is unknown. This sample is part of a study of OX40 agonist ivuxolimab in advanced cancers. Study results and limitations: The average count of expanded clones was higher among CD8+ T cells than among CD4+.

Sequencing was performed with immunoSEQ multiplex PCR; in TCRdb, only in-frame clones are kept and a portion is missing. The data contain about 64,000 clones, about 80% of them singletons. This receptor was taken from an adult with an advanced solid tumor such as melanoma, head and neck, liver or kidney cancer. The input for sequencing was CD4+ or CD8+ T cells sorted from blood, taken in a trial of the OX40 agonist ivuxolimab.

The DNA of the CDR3 is TGTGCCAGCAGCCGGGACAGTCGAAGCACAGATACGCAGTATTTT. Translation: CASSRDSRSTDTQYF. This rearrangement joins TRBV5-4 to TRBJ2-3; 7 nucleotides agree with TRBD1. Per germline, CDR1 SGHNT and CDR2 YYREEE (reference sequence). CDR3 size: 15 residues. V was clipped by 4 bases and J by 0 bases; unmatched bases: 5.